These 14 T cell receptor beta chains came from one sample sequenced in a study of shared clonotypes between healthy human individuals. Using immunoSEQ multiplex PCR, the repertoire was profiled, and TCRdb retains in-frame clones only, with some absent. Among roughly 2,000,000 clones listed, just over 90% were seen once. CD45RO-negative, CCR7-selected cells formed the naive CD8 fraction, which excluded terminally differentiated effector memory CD45RA+ cells. Sequencing was carried out using naive CD8+ T cells from PBMCs. All receptors come from a man between 18 and 35 years old in good health. Some clones in this sample may be carry-over from other donors' samples.

CDR3 bases: TGTGCCAGCAGTTTATTCTTTACGGGGGAGGGCCTATTAACAGAGACCCAGTACTTC. This gives the protein CASSLFFTGEGLLTETQYF. V gene TRBV27 combines with J gene TRBJ2-5; TRBD2 matches at 7 bases. CDR3 length: 19 amino acids. The junction had 18 bases not matched to a gene; V was cut back by 1 base and J by 4 bases. Germline CDR1 is MNHEY and CDR2 is SMNVEV (reference sequence).

Written as DNA, the CDR3 is TGTGCCAGCAATGTGGGGGGGAACTCCTACGAGCAGTACTTC. It specifies CASNVGGNSYEQYF. The gene calls are TRBV9 and TRBJ2-7, with 7 bases matching TRBD2. The CDR3 totals 14 residues. V shed 6 bases, J shed 0 bases, and the junction held 6 bases outside the gene matches. Germline V gives CDR1 SGDLS, CDR2 YYNGEE.

A remark on this clone: This sample includes further DNA sequences coding for the same CDR3. The genes are TRBV7-9 and TRBJ1-3; D remains ambiguous. Trimming pared 1 base from V and 7 bases from J, leaving 5 bases between. Germline V lookup: CDR1 SEHNR, CDR2 FQNEAQ (reference sequence). The CDR3 is 12 amino acids. CDR3 in DNA: TGTGCCAGCAGCTTAGGCCCCAACACCATATATTTT. Translated: CASSLGPNTIYF.

Worth noting for this clone: Other DNA variants within this sample encode the same CDR3. This chain uses TRBV4-1 with TRBJ2-1; unclear D gene. The V end was cut by 1 base, the J end by 4 bases, with 5 bases between. The germline gives CDR1 MGHRA, CDR2 YSYEKL. The CDR3 has 13 residues. The CDR3 nucleotides read TGCGCCAGCAGCCAAGCAAGGTACAATGAGCAGTTCTTC. Translation gives CASSQARYNEQFF.

With respect to this clone: Other DNA sequences within the sample encode an identical CDR3. This chain connects TRBV7-9 to TRBJ2-7, with D uncertain. The germline CDR1 and CDR2 sequences are SEHNR and FQNEAQ (reference sequence). CDR3 length equals 12 residues. V was pared by 5 bases and J by 3 bases, with 8 bases between. CDR3 in DNA: TGTGCCAGCAGCCTAGACTTCTACGAGCAGTACTTC. Translated, it gives CASSLDFYEQYF.

The J gene is TRBJ2-1, the V gene TRBV7-9; D ambiguous. V gave up 6 bases and J gave up 10 bases, with 13 bases separating them. The CDR3 is 12 amino acids. The germline gives CDR1 SEHNR, CDR2 FQNEAQ (reference sequence). The CDR3 region is CASSGRLPEQFF. In DNA form, the CDR3 reads TGTGCCAGCAGTGGACGGCTGCCCGAGCAGTTCTTC. Looking up the rest from reference TRBV7-9 and TRBJ2-1 gives the full variable domain: DTGVSQNPRHKITKRGQNVTFRCDPISEHNRLYWYRQTLGQGPEFLTYFQNEAQLEKSRLLSDRFSAERPKGSFSTLEIQRTEQGDSAMYLCASSGRLPEQFFGPGTRLTVL.

The J gene is TRBJ2-7, the V gene TRBV13; 8 bases are a match to TRBD2. From germline, CDR1 is PRHDT and CDR2 FYEKMQ (reference sequence). The V and J ends lost 5 bases and 6 bases, in that order; junction bases with no gene match: 12. The CDR3 extends over 15 amino acids. The CDR3: CASSPGLGPRGEQYF. CDR3 sequence (DNA): TGTGCCAGCAGCCCGGGACTAGGCCCTCGGGGCGAGCAGTACTTC.

V gene TRBV7-2 combines with J gene TRBJ1-3, with TRBD1 identical over 7 bases. V was clipped by 3 bases and J by 0 bases; unmatched bases: 2. The germline V gene encodes CDR1 SGHTA and CDR2 FQGNSA. The CDR3 covers 15 residues. This CDR3 reads CASSFWTGSGNTIYF. The CDR3 DNA sequence: TGTGCCAGCAGCTTCTGGACAGGCTCTGGAAACACCATATATTTT.

This chain connects TRBV4-1 to TRBJ1-2, with 7 nucleotides matching TRBD1. V gave up 4 bases and J gave up 2 bases; unmatched junction bases: 13. The germline CDR1 and CDR2 sequences are MGHRA and YSYEKL. The CDR3 spans 17 residues. CDR3 amino acids: CASSPRVGGDWNYGYTF. CDR3 nucleotides: TGCGCCAGCAGCCCCCGGGTAGGGGGCGATTGGAACTATGGCTACACCTTC.

This clone was detected once. This chain uses TRBV10-1 with TRBJ2-1, with D unclear. This CDR3 is built from 13 residues. Germline V CDR1 and CDR2: WNHNN, SYGVQD (reference sequence). Trimming cost V 6 bases and J 3 bases, with 9 bases left between them. The CDR3 DNA follows: TGCGCCAGCAGCGCTGATTACTACAATGAGCAGTTCTTC. Residues: CASSADYYNEQFF.

V gene TRBV6-5 combines with J gene TRBJ1-1, with D unresolved. Germline CDR1 is MNHEY and CDR2 is SVGAGI. Trimming shortened V by 0 bases and J by 6 bases, and 11 bases separated the two germline ends. The CDR3 extends over 14 amino acids. The CDR3 DNA reads as TGTGCCAGCAGTTACTCGTTAGTAGCTGCTGAAGCTTTCTTT. Its protein is CASSYSLVAAEAFF.

The V call is TRBV14, the J call TRBJ1-1; 7 nucleotides align to TRBD1. V dropped 2 bases and J dropped 10; count of bases not matched to a gene: 19. There are 17 residues in the CDR3. Germline lookup yields CDR1 SGHDN and CDR2 FVKESK. CDR3 nucleotides: TGTGCCAGCAGCCAATACCTTAGGGGGCGAAAATTAAGTGGAGCTTTCTTT. Its protein is CASSQYLRGRKLSGAFF.

V is TRBV27 and J is TRBJ1-5, with D possibly being TRBD1 (6 bases). Trimming removed 5 bases at V and 3 bases at J, with 17 bases between. The CDR3 spans 16 residues. Germline values: CDR1 MNHEY, CDR2 SMNVEV (reference sequence). The DNA of the CDR3 is TGTGCCAGCAGTGCCCGCGGGGGACACCTCAATCAGCCCCAGCATTTT. Its translation is CASSARGGHLNQPQHF.

Comment on this clone: The sample carries other DNA sequences with the same CDR3. V gene TRBV5-6 combines with J gene TRBJ2-7; no firm D call. CDR3 length equals 12 residues. Germline-derived CDR1 and CDR2 are SGHDT and YYEEEE. V gave up 1 base and J gave up 2 bases, with 4 bases separating them. CDR3 amino acids: CASSLSPYEQYF. CDR3 in DNA: TGTGCCAGCAGCTTGTCGCCCTACGAGCAGTACTTC.